The entry below gives a single T cell receptor (beta chain) sequence along with its context. With 2 bases clipped from V and 2 bases from J, the junction kept 3 bases outside the gene matches. This CDR3 is 15 amino acids long. The germline CDR1 and CDR2 sequences are SGHAT and FQNNGV. This sample stems from a study of blood T cell repertoires in COVID-19. The wider study: Sources were T cells, B-cell-depleted T cells, or PBMCs; the material itself was cDNA or gDNA.

Generated by immunoSEQ multiplex PCR, the TCRdb table keeps only in-frame clones and is missing some. The sample records some 260,000 clones, 84% being singletons. All enrollees were about 18 to 89 years old and from roughly 22 US areas. Donors were grouped by their self-reported clinical history. This rearrangement joins TRBV11-2 to TRBJ2-3, with TRBD2 matching over 8 bases. This TCR was sampled from a man under 40 with acute COVID-19. Sequencing was performed on PBMCs or T cells enriched from blood (not recorded which). DNA for the CDR3: TGTGCCAGCAGCTTACTAGCGGGTCCCACAGATACGCAGTATTTT. This codes for CASSLLAGPTDTQYF.